This TCR beta chain was documented in a study of shared clonotypes between healthy human individuals (dated by TCRdb to between 2020 and 2021). Describing the broader study: A few men and two women, aged 18 to 49 years, made up the cohort. For each donor, three plates each were used for CD4 naive and CD4 memory, two plates were used for CD8 naive, and one plate was used for CD8 memory. To estimate repertoire size and how much clonotypes are shared between individuals, the study performed deep sequencing of blood TCR repertoires from about five healthy adults. To increase sequencing depth and limit assay-specific biases, TCR repertoire library preparation and sequencing were carried out by different laboratories using diverse techniques. Each donor's leukapheresis produced roughly between about 0.8 and 10 billion PBMCs. The study at large found these results: Larger estimated clonotype richness was generally found for naive subsets than for memory subsets. Rarefaction of sorted-subset datasets indicated incomplete sequencing despite the large sequencing depth. Higher generation probabilities were observed for clonotypes shared by all four sorted-subset donors than for non-shared clonotypes. Sampling was limited to blood, and TCR repertoires in tissue likely differ from TCR repertoires in blood. Across a handful of donors, about 5.2% of naive CD4, 3.5% of naive CD8, 2.3% of memory CD4, and roughly 0.41% of memory CD8 clonotypes were shared. Because the study included only a small number of donors, the genetic and exposure-history diversity represented was limited. Pairwise subsampling led to the expectation that sequencing depth would affect the degree of clonotype sharing among donors.

About this clone: Its antigen remains undetermined. No base-level quality is on record; no much larger clone is a single base apart.

CD8 naive samples were obtained by positive selection for CCR7 among CD45RO-negative cells, yielding a CD45RA+CCR7+ population from which TemRA cells were excluded. The donors were healthy, HIV-negative adults who had no recently reported acute infections or vaccinations. Every donor was a Caucasian adult living in Nashville, Tennessee, USA. Blood was obtained by leukapheresis, after which PBMCs were separated by Ficoll-Histopaque density gradient centrifugation and cryopreserved in liquid nitrogen vapor phase. Analytical flow cytometry was used to check the purity and quantity of every magnetically sorted T cell population. From each sorted fraction, genomic DNA was isolated and quantified by UV absorbance on a Nanodrop 2000c. From the germline V gene, CDR1 is MDHEN and CDR2 is SYDVKM. Counted from cysteine to phenylalanine, this CDR3 has 12 amino acids. The DNA shown is the 36-base CDR3, in frame from base 1. Trimming removed 9 bases from V and 7 bases from J, leaving 13 bases between the germline ends.

Using the deep immunoSEQ assay, multiplex PCR amplified TCR CDR3 regions from genomic DNA. For each cell subset, the extracted genomic DNA was distributed evenly across all wells of several immunoSEQ 96-well plates, and each plate served as one replicate. For sorted subsets, each replicate PCR was loaded with about 0.2 ug genomic DNA, equivalent to 30,000 or so T cell genomes. The purified libraries were quantified using a Qubit 3.0 fluorometer, sized with a Bioanalyzer 2100, and then quantified again using the KAPA Library Quantification kit. Each immunoSEQ 96-well plate was sequenced on its own single-read 150-cycle Illumina NextSeq 550 flow cell. Turning to the authors' computational methods: The immunoSEQ output contained only junctional sequences without quality scores, so filtering could not match that applied to full-length reads. Sequences were annotated with PyIR, a Python wrapper for IgBLAST v1.9, and V/J genes and CDR3 were assigned using IMGT germline references. Reads were removed for weak V/J assignments (E-value above 1e-6), missing CDR3, stop codons, out-of-frame junctions, or ambiguous translated residues. V3J clonotypes were defined as sequences sharing the same inferred V gene, J gene, and CDR3 amino acid sequence. Percentage overlap between repertoires was calculated by dividing the number of shared unique clonotypes by the size of the smaller repertoire. RTK rarefaction, the Chao1 estimator, and Recon v2.1 estimates of unobserved clonotypes were used to assess repertoire richness. For all TCRbeta clonotypes obtained by the gDNA method from a few donors, generation probabilities were computed with OLGA. TCRdb carries this immuneACCESS record with in-frame sequences only. Its versions omit some clonotypes, under half of them owing to an unresolved V gene in the studies checked, with the rest unexplained. Clonal size and the V and J genes are those of that table, whereas D and trimming came from the DNA. This sample is represented by hundreds of thousands of clones; nearly 95% of them were singletons. The ten largest clones capture less than 25% of the sample.

The receptor chain draws on TRBV28 and TRBJ1-5; TRBD1 is possibly the D segment (5 matching bases). The sample was naive CD8+ T cells sorted from blood. What this sample's cell subset or site label stands for: CD45RA+CCR7+. This clonotype originated in a man aged 25 to 40 in good health. The base sequence is TGTGCCAGTACTCGGGGCTCCCAGCCCCAGCATTTT. Protein translation: CASTRGSQPQHF.